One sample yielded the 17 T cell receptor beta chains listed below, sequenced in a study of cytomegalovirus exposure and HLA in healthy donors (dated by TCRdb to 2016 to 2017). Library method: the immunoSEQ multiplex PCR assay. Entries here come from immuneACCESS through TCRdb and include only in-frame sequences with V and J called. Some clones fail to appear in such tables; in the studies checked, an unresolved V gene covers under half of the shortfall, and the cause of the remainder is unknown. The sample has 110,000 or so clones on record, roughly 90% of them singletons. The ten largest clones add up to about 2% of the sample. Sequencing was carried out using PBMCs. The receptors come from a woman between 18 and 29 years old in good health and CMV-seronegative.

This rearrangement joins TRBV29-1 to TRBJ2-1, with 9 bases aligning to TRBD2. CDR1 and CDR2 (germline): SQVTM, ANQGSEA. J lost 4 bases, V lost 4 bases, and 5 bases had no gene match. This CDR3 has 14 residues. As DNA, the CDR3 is TGCAGCGTTGCACCTAGCGGGGAATACAATGAGCAGTTCTTC. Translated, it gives CSVAPSGEYNEQFF.

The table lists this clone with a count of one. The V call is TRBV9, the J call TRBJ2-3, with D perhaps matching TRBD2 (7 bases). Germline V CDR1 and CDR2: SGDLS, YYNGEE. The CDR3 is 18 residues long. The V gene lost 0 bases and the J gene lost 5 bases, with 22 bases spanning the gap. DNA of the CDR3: TGTGCCAGCAGCGTAGCGGGGGTGGGGGGGCTTGCGGGAGATACGCAGTATTTT. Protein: CASSVAGVGGLAGDTQYF.

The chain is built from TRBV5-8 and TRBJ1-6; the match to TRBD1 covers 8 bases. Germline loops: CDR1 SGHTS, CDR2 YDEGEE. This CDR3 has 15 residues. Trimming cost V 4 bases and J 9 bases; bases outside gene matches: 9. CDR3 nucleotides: TGTGCCAGCAGCCCGGGGGACAGGTTTTTTTCACCCCTCCACTTT. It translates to CASSPGDRFFSPLHF.

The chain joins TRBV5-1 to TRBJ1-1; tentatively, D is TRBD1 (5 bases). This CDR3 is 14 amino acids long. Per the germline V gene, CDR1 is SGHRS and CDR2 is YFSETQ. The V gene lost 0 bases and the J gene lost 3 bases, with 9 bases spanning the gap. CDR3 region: CASSLDPGDTEAFF. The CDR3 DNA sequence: TGCGCCAGCAGCTTGGATCCGGGGGACACTGAAGCTTTCTTT.

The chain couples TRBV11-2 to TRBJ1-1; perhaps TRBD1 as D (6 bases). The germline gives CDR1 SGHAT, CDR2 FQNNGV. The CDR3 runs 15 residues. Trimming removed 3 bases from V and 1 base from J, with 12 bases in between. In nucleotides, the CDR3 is TGTGCCAGCAGCTTCGGACAGACTGGGAACACTGAAGCTTTCTTT. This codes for CASSFGQTGNTEAFF.

The CDR3 reads CASSPASRRAFF. The CDR3 DNA sequence: TGTGCCAGCAGCCCCGCCTCTCGGAGGGCTTTCTTT. The chain employs TRBV7-2 and TRBJ1-1; D is ambiguous. V was pared by 5 bases and J by 11 bases, with 15 bases between. Germline CDR1 reads SGHTA; CDR2 reads FQGNSA. This CDR3 has 12 amino acids.

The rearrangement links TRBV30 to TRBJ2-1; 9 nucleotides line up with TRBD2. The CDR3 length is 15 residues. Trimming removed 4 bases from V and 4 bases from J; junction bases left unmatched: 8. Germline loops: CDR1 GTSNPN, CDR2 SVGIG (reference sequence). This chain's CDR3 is CAWTTGTSIYNEQFF. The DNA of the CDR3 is TGTGCCTGGACTACCGGGACTAGCATATACAATGAGCAGTTCTTC.

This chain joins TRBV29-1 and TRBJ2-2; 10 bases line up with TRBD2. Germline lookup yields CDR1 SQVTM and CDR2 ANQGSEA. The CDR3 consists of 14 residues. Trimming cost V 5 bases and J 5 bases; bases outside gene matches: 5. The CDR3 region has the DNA TGCAGCGTTTTTAGCGGGAGGCGGACCGGGGAGCTGTTTTTT. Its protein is CSVFSGRRTGELFF.

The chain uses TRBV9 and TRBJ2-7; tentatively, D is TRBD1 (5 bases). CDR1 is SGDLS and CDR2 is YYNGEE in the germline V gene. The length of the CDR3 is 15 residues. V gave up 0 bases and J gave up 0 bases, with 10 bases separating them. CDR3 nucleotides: TGTGCCAGCAGCGTAGCTACAGGATCCTCCTACGAGCAGTACTTC. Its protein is CASSVATGSSYEQYF. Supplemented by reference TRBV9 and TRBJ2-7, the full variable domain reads DSGVTQTPKHLITATGQRVTLRCSPRSGDLSVYWYQQSLDQGLQFLIQYYNGEERAKGNILERFSAQQFPDLHSELNLSSLELGDSALYFCASSVATGSSYEQYFGPGTRLTVT.

In nucleotides, the CDR3 is TGTGCCAGCAGCTTACTAGGGACAGGGGGTGATGAGCTGTTTTTT. Translating it yields CASSLLGTGGDELFF. This chain connects TRBV7-3 to TRBJ2-2; 11 bases line up with TRBD1. Germline CDR1 reads SGHTA; CDR2 reads FQGTGA. J was trimmed by 11 bases and V by 2 bases; bases with no gene match: 7. There are 15 residues in the CDR3.

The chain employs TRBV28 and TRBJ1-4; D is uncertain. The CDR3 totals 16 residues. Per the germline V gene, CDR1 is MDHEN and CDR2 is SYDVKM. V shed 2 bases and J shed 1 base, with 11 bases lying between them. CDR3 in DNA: TGTGCCAGCAGTTTAGGGAGGGAGGGAACTAATGAAAAACTGTTTTTT. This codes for CASSLGREGTNEKLFF.

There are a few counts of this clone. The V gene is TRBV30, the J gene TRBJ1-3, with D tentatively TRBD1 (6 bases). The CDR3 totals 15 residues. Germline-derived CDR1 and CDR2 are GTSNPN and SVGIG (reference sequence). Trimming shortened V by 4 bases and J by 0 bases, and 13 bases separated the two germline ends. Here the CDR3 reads CAWTGTRSSGNTIYF. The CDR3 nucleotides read TGTGCCTGGACCGGGACACGGAGCTCTGGAAACACCATATATTTT.

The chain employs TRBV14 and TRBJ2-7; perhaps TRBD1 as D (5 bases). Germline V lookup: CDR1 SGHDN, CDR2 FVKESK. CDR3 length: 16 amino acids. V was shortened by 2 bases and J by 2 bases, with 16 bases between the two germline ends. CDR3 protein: CASSQRGTKGAYEQYF. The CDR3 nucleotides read TGTGCCAGCAGCCAAAGGGGAACCAAAGGGGCCTACGAGCAGTACTTC.

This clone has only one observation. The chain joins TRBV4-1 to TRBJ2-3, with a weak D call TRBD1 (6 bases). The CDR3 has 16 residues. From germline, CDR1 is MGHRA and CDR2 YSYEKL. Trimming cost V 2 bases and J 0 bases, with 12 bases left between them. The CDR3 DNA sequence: TGCGCCAGCAGCCAATCCGGACAGTCTAGCACAGATACGCAGTATTTT. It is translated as CASSQSGQSSTDTQYF.

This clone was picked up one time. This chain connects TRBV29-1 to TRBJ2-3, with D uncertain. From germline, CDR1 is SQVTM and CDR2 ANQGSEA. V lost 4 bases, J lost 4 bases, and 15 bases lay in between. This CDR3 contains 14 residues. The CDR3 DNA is TGCAGCGTTGCCACTCAACTAAACCCAGATACGCAGTATTTT. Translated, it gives CSVATQLNPDTQYF.

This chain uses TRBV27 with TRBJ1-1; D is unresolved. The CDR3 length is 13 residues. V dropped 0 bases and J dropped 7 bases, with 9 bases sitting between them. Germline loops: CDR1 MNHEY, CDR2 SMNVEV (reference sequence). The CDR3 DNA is TGTGCCAGCAGTTTATCGTGGGCAGATGAAGCTTTCTTT. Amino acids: CASSLSWADEAFF.

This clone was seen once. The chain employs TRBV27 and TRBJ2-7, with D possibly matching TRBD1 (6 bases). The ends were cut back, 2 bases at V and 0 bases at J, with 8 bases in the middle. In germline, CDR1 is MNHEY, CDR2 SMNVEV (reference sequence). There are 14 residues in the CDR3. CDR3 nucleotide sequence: TGTGCCAGCAGTTTAGGGGGCCGCTCCTACGAGCAGTACTTC. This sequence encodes CASSLGGRSYEQYF.